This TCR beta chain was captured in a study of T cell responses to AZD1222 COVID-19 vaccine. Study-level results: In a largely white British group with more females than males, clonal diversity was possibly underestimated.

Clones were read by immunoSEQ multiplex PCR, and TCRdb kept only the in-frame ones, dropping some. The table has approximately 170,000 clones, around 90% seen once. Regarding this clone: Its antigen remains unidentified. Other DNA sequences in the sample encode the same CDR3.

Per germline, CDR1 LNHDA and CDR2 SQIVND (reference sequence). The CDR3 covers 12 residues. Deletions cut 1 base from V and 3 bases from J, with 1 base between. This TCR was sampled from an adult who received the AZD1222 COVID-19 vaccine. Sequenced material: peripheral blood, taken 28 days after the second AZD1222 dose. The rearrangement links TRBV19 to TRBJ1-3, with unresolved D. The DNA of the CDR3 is TGTGCCAGTAGTATAGGTGGAAACACCATATATTTT. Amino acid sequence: CASSIGGNTIYF.